What follows are 26 T cell receptor beta chains derived from one specimen sequenced in a study of radiotherapy plus CTLA-4 blockade in lung cancer. Produced via immunoSEQ multiplex PCR; TCRdb's table is partial and in-frame only. The sample contains tens of thousands of clones, around 76% of which appear only once. The specimen was peripheral blood, collected from a patient treated with radiotherapy plus ipilimumab. Receptors originate from a human donor with non-small cell lung cancer who had a partial response to radiotherapy plus ipilimumab. Some clones in this sample may be carry-over from other donors' samples.

The chain combines TRBV19 with TRBJ2-3; D possibly corresponds to TRBD1 (5 bases). The germline V and J ends were trimmed by 6 bases and 3 bases, with 16 bases remaining between them. The CDR3 loop spans 15 amino acids. The germline V gene has CDR1 LNHDA and CDR2 SQIVND (reference sequence). The CDR3 nucleotides read TGTGCCAGTAGCACTGATTCAGGGTGGACAGATACGCAGTATTTT. Residues: CASSTDSGWTDTQYF.

The chain employs TRBV27 and TRBJ1-2, with unresolved D. The CDR3 is made up of 13 amino acids. Germline V gene lookup returns CDR1 MNHEY and CDR2 SMNVEV (reference sequence). The V and J ends lost 3 bases and 4 bases respectively, with 9 bases between them. The CDR3 sequence is CASSLKGAYGYTF. The CDR3 DNA is TGTGCCAGCAGTTTGAAGGGAGCCTATGGCTACACCTTC.

The chain carries TRBV20-1 and TRBJ1-2; D uncertain. CDR3 size: 11 residues. Germline CDR1 is DFQATT and CDR2 is SNEGSKA (reference sequence). The CDR3 sequence is CTTQSNYGYTF. The CDR3 DNA follows: TGCACCACTCAAAGCAACTATGGCTACACCTTC.

There are a few counts of this clone. The chain joins TRBV19 to TRBJ1-1; D gene ambiguous. This CDR3 spans 13 amino acids. Germline lookup yields CDR1 LNHDA and CDR2 SQIVND (reference sequence). Trimming took 1 base from V and 7 from J, leaving 10 bases between them. The CDR3 nucleotides are TGTGCCAGTAGTATAGGCTGGTACAATGAAGCTTTCTTT. Translated: CASSIGWYNEAFF.

J is TRBJ2-3 and V is TRBV7-8; 7 bases are shared with TRBD2. Germline CDR1 is SGHVS and CDR2 is FQNEAQ. V shed 0 bases, J shed 6 bases, and the junction held 9 bases outside the gene matches. The CDR3 loop spans 16 amino acids. The CDR3 DNA sequence: TGTGCCAGCAGCTTAGCGGGGAGGGCCTCGGGGGATACGCAGTATTTT. As protein: CASSLAGRASGDTQYF.

This clone has more than one count but fewer than ten. The chain joins TRBV19 to TRBJ2-1, with D hard to call. V dropped 3 bases and J dropped 8 bases, with 11 bases sitting between them. CDR1 and CDR2 from the germline V gene are LNHDA and SQIVND (reference sequence). The length of the CDR3 is 13 residues. The CDR3 loop is CASSMVLRYEQFF. As DNA, the CDR3 is TGTGCCAGTAGTATGGTCCTAAGATATGAGCAGTTCTTC.

Here the CDR3 reads CASSPRDSVNYGYTF. The CDR3 coding sequence is TGTGCCAGCTCACCTCGGGACAGCGTTAACTATGGCTACACCTTC. V gene TRBV18 combines with J gene TRBJ1-2; 7 bases align to TRBD1. The J segment lost 1 base and the V segment lost 3 bases, leaving 5 bases of the junction unmatched. The CDR3 contains 15 residues. Germline V lookup: CDR1 KGHSH, CDR2 LQKENI.

V and J are TRBV7-6 and TRBJ2-2; TRBD1 aligns across 12 bases. CDR1 and CDR2 from the germline V gene are SGHVS and FNYEAQ. V trimming: 5 bases; J trimming: 7 bases; junction bases outside the gene matches: 8. The CDR3 sequence is 16 residues long. CDR3 sequence: CASSPRDRGLGGELFF. CDR3 sequence (DNA): TGTGCCAGCAGCCCCAGGGACAGGGGGCTGGGCGGGGAGCTGTTTTTT.

The V and J genes are TRBV10-3 and TRBJ2-5; 11 bases fit TRBD2. The CDR3 loop spans 18 amino acids. V trimming: 10 bases; J trimming: 2 bases; junction bases outside the gene matches: 18. The germline V gene has CDR1 ENHRY and CDR2 SYGVKD. CDR3 nucleotides: TGTGCCACCGAATCCGGGACTAGCGGCTTACAGGGACAAGAGACCCAGTACTTC. Protein: CATESGTSGLQGQETQYF.

This clone has just a few counts. V gene TRBV28 combines with J gene TRBJ2-7; D might be TRBD2 (6 bases). CDR1 and CDR2 (germline): MDHEN, SYDVKM. Trimming cost V 0 bases and J 6 bases, with 15 bases left between them. The CDR3 length is 15 residues. This chain's CDR3 is CASSLWGPTAGEQYF. The CDR3 coding sequence is TGTGCCAGCAGTTTATGGGGTCCTACAGCGGGCGAGCAGTACTTC.

The gene calls are TRBV7-9 and TRBJ1-2; 7 bases agree with TRBD1. V lost 0 bases, J lost 2 bases, and 6 bases stayed unmatched. The CDR3 contains 16 residues. Germline CDR1 reads SEHNR; CDR2 reads FQNEAQ (reference sequence). The CDR3 sequence: CASSLAFQGENYGYTF. CDR3 in DNA: TGTGCCAGCAGCTTAGCTTTCCAGGGGGAGAACTATGGCTACACCTTC.

The V gene is TRBV28, the J gene TRBJ2-2; 7 bases map to TRBD1. Trimming took 6 bases from V and 2 from J; bases not matched to a gene: 6. This CDR3 has 15 residues. Germline values: CDR1 MDHEN, CDR2 SYDVKM. The CDR3 DNA sequence: TGTGCCAGCAGCAAGGGACAGAGAAACACCGGGGAGCTGTTTTTT. Translation gives CASSKGQRNTGELFF.

The V and J genes are TRBV11-2 and TRBJ2-7; TRBD2 aligns across 7 bases. Trimming cost V 0 bases and J 3 bases; bases outside gene matches: 2. This CDR3 is built from 14 residues. CDR1 is SGHAT, CDR2 FQNNGV, per germline. CDR3 in amino acids: CASSLDLAVYEQYF. CDR3 DNA: TGTGCCAGCAGCTTAGATCTAGCGGTCTACGAGCAGTACTTC.

V and J are TRBV28 and TRBJ1-5, with D possibly being TRBD1 (6 bases). V was trimmed by 2 bases and J by 4 bases, leaving 12 bases between them. Per the germline V gene, CDR1 is MDHEN and CDR2 is SYDVKM. The CDR3 loop spans 15 amino acids. CDR3 DNA sequence: TGTGCCAGCAGTTTACCGTCCGGACAGAATCAGCCCCAGCATTTT. Amino acids: CASSLPSGQNQPQHF.

The V gene is TRBV28, the J gene TRBJ1-6, with D possibly matching TRBD1 (5 bases). This CDR3 comprises 13 residues. Per germline, CDR1 MDHEN and CDR2 SYDVKM. Trimming cost V 5 bases and J 5 bases, with 7 bases left between them. The CDR3 region is CASSETDNSPLHF. The DNA of the CDR3 is TGTGCCAGCAGTGAGACAGATAATTCACCCCTCCACTTT.

CDR3 sequence reads: CASSVAFSGSYNEQFF. The CDR3 bases are TGTGCCAGCAGCGTAGCTTTTAGCGGGAGCTACAATGAGCAGTTCTTC. The chain employs TRBV9 and TRBJ2-1; the match to TRBD2 covers 9 bases. After removal of 0 bases from V and 3 bases from J, the junction contained 4 bases not matched to a gene. The CDR3 length is 16 residues. Germline V gene lookup returns CDR1 SGDLS and CDR2 YYNGEE. Supplemented by reference TRBV9 and TRBJ2-1, the full variable domain reads DSGVTQTPKHLITATGQRVTLRCSPRSGDLSVYWYQQSLDQGLQFLIQYYNGEERAKGNILERFSAQQFPDLHSELNLSSLELGDSALYFCASSVAFSGSYNEQFFGPGTRLTVL.

This chain uses TRBV4-2 with TRBJ2-3; 11 bases are a match to TRBD1. Germline CDR1 is LGHNA and CDR2 is YNFKEQ. V shed 4 bases, J shed 1 base, and the junction held 7 bases outside the gene matches. CDR3 length: 17 residues. The CDR3 is CASSPGQGAWGTDTQYF. CDR3 nucleotides: TGTGCCAGCAGCCCCGGACAGGGGGCATGGGGCACAGATACGCAGTATTTT.

CDR3 nucleotide sequence: TGTGCCAGCAGTTTGGGACTAGCAATCCCGGTCGAGACCCAGTACTTC. Its translation is CASSLGLAIPVETQYF. This chain links TRBV28 with TRBJ2-5; 9 nucleotides agree with TRBD2. V lost 3 bases to trimming and J lost 5 bases; unmatched junction nucleotides: 10. Germline V gene sequence: CDR1 MDHEN, CDR2 SYDVKM. CDR3 length: 16 amino acids.

This clone was found once. This chain links TRBV4-1 with TRBJ1-1; the D gene is possibly TRBD1 (6 bases). The CDR3 loop spans 15 amino acids. CDR1 MGHRA and CDR2 YSYEKL come from the germline V gene. Trimming removed 1 base at V and 4 bases at J, with 13 bases between. The CDR3 DNA reads TGCGCCAGCAGCCAAGCCGGGGGGCGGGTCACTGAAGCTTTCTTT. It codes for CASSQAGGRVTEAFF.

The chain employs TRBV6-1 and TRBJ1-6, with TRBD1 as a possible D gene (5 bases). Germline V gene sequence: CDR1 MNHNS, CDR2 SASEGT. V was pared by 3 bases and J by 6 bases, with 18 bases between. CDR3 length equals 17 residues. The CDR3 loop reads CASSEGNPGGSNSPLHF. The CDR3 coding sequence is TGTGCCAGCAGTGAGGGAAACCCCGGGGGATCTAATTCACCCCTCCACTTT.

This chain links TRBV30 with TRBJ1-5; the D is unclear. The V end lost 0 bases, the J end lost 5 bases, and 5 bases lay between the germline ends. Per germline, CDR1 GTSNPN and CDR2 SVGIG (reference sequence). This CDR3 is built from 12 residues. In DNA form, the CDR3 reads TGTGCCTGGAGTGTAGCACATCAGCCCCAGCATTTT. The encoded protein is CAWSVAHQPQHF.

The chain carries TRBV11-3 and TRBJ2-5, with 12 bases aligning to TRBD2. This CDR3 region has 15 residues. Germline CDR1 SGHNT, CDR2 YENEEA. J was trimmed by 3 bases and V by 2 bases; bases with no gene match: 1. In nucleotides, the CDR3 is TGTGCCAGCAGCTTACGACTAGCGGGGGAAGAGACCCAGTACTTC. Amino acids: CASSLRLAGEETQYF.

The chain combines TRBV5-1 with TRBJ1-1; 8 nucleotides line up with TRBD1. The CDR3 extends over 15 amino acids. Germline V gives CDR1 SGHRS, CDR2 YFSETQ. Trimming took 1 base from V and 5 from J; bases not matched to a gene: 7. The CDR3 reads CASSLTGQGATEAFF. The CDR3 bases are TGCGCCAGCAGCTTGACAGGGCAGGGGGCGACTGAAGCTTTCTTT.

The V call is TRBV9, the J call TRBJ2-1; D uncertain. Germline V lookup: CDR1 SGDLS, CDR2 YYNGEE. V shed 0 bases and J shed 7 bases, with 11 bases lying between them. The CDR3 is made up of 14 amino acids. The CDR3 nucleotides are TGTGCCAGCAGCGTAGGGTTCTACGGGAATGAGCAGTTCTTC. It translates to CASSVGFYGNEQFF.

For this clone: The same CDR3 also results from other DNA sequences found in this sample. The chain couples TRBV28 to TRBJ1-3; 8 bases align to TRBD1. Germline V CDR1 and CDR2: MDHEN, SYDVKM. This CDR3 is 17 amino acids long. Trimming took 4 bases from V and 4 from J; bases not matched to a gene: 12. CDR3 nucleotides: TGTGCCAGCAGTTCACCAGGGGGCCCAGGGTCCGGAAACACCATATATTTT. Translation gives CASSSPGGPGSGNTIYF.

This clone was found a few times. V gene TRBV6-4 combines with J gene TRBJ1-2; D is perhaps TRBD1 (6 bases). Between the trimmed V and J ends, which lost 5 bases and 0 bases, there was a span of 13 bases. Germline V gene lookup returns CDR1 MRHNA and CDR2 SNTAGT. This CDR3 is 15 amino acids long. The chain's CDR3 is CASSPGHSANYGYTF. The CDR3 DNA is TGTGCCAGCAGTCCGGGACATTCAGCTAACTATGGCTACACCTTC.